This TCR beta chain was identified during a study of blood T cell repertoires in COVID-19 (dated by TCRdb to the early 2020s). Study-wide context: Samples from collaborators originated in the United States, Italy and Spain and spanned both the acute and convalescent phases of COVID-19. The prospective study material was composed of cDNA or gDNA derived from T cells, B-cell-depleted T cells, or PBMCs. Deeply sampled blood TCRbeta repertoires from subjects exposed to, actively infected with, or recovered from COVID-19 were included in the dataset. The repertoires were released in a freely available public database meant as a resource for research on the immune response to SARS-CoV-2. The samples were drawn from the first 160 participants of the ongoing ImmuneRACE study and from 1,254 subjects provided by 6 global collaborators. A de-identified subject ID, COVID-19 status, age in years and sex were almost always included in the sample metadata. Where HLA class I and class II types were available, the types were taken from metadata supplied by the sample provider, not from assay-based typing.

Results and caveats for the whole study, not just this receptor: How much clinical and demographic metadata was included differed by source and by participant, and the metadata was provided uncurated.

The immunoSEQ Assay, a bias-controlled multiplex PCR, was used to amplify TCRbeta CDR3 regions from genomic DNA. As for the authors' bioinformatics: The number of nucleated cells in each sample was estimated by amplification of reference gene primers within the assay. To quantify the absolute abundance of each unique TCRbeta CDR3 rearrangement, sequence reads were collapsed and filtered. For each sample, productive Simpson clonality was calculated by taking the square root of Simpson's diversity index across productive rearrangements. The table was pulled from immuneACCESS by TCRdb, which kept in-frame rearrangements only. Such tables lose some clones; where checked, under half of the loss comes from unresolved V genes, and the rest has no known cause. The V and J calls and clone size come from that table; D and trimming were worked out from the DNA. The sample table records 300,000 or so clones; approximately 87% of these occur just once. Under 3.5% of the sample belongs to the ten largest clones.

For this clone: Its antigen is currently not known. Per-nucleotide qualities are absent, and no much larger clonotype sits a single base away.

V sheds 9 bases and J sheds 1 base, leaving 10 bases between their ends. Measured from the cysteine to the phenylalanine, the CDR3 is 13 residues long. Only the CDR3 DNA stays, 39 bases, in frame from base 1. CDR1 and CDR2 are drawn from the germline V gene: SNHLY, FYNNEI. In Seattle, one collaborating source enrolled patients while the infection was active and tracked those patients longitudinally over the course of disease. Collaborating institutions collected whole blood in K2EDTA tubes following their own protocols. Collaborator samples were shipped for TCRbeta analysis as frozen whole blood, isolated PBMCs, or DNA extracted from either sample type.

Sequenced material: peripheral blood. This sequence was found in a woman between 25 and 40 years old with COVID-19, enrolled during active disease. The sequence links TRBV2 to TRBJ1-3; a tentative D call is TRBD1 (5 bases match). The sequenced DNA: TGTGCCAGGGCGACAGCTTCTGGAAACACCATATATTTT. It translates to CARATASGNTIYF.